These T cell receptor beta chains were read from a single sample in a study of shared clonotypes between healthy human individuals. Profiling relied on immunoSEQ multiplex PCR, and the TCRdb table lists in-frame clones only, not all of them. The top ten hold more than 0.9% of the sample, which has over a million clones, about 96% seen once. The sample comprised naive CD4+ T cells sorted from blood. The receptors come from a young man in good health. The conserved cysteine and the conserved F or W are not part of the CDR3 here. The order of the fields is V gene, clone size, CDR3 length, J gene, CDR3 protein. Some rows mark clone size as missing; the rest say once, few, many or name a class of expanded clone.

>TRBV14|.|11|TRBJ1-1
ASSQVIGHEAF
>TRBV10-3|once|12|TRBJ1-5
AISGGTGDQPQH
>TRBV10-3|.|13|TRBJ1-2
AISADINLFYGYT
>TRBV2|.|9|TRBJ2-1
AGRLVNEQF
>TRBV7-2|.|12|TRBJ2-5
ASSSRQGVETQY
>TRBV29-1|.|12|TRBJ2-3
SASIGQGGDTQY
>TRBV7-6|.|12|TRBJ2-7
ASSLSVGYYEQY
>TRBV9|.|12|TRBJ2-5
ASSVVDSQETQY
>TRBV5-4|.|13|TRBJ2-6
ASSPQGAGANVLT
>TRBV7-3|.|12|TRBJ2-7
ASSLEMTGGEQY
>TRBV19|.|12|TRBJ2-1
ASSIRAVYNEQF
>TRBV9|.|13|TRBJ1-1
ASSVVPQQGGEAF
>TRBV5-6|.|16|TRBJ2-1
ASSLNFKGQGSYNEQF
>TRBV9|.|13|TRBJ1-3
ASSADGSSGNTIY
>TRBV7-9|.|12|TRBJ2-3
ASEFRANTDTQY
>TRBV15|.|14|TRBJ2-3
ATSSPGETSGNTQY
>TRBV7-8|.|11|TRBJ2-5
ASSLGPRETQY
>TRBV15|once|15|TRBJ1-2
ATSRGHREGLNYGYT
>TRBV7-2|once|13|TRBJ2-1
ASSLASGRHNEQF
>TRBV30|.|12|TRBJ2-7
AWRRTSHSYEQY
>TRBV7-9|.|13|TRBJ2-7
ASSLGWGANYEQY
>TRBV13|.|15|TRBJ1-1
ASSLGVFVGAPTEAF
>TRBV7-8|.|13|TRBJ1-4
ASSLTVTFNEKLF
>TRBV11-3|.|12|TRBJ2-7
ASSLKDRAYEQY
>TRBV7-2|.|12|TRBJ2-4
ASSLDATWDIQY
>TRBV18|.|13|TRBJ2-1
ASSPGLALGHEQF
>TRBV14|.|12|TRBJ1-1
ASSQSPRGGQTF
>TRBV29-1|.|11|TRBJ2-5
SVAGTAQETQY
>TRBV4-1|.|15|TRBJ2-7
ASSHEVTTNARYEQY
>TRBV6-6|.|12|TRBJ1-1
ASSRRAKSTEAF
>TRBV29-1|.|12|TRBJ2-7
SVETRGPNYEQY
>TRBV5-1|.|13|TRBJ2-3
ASRLGVGSTDTQY
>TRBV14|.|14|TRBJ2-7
ASSQDFNRLPYEQY
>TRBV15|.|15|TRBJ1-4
ATSSQGVQGGNEKLF
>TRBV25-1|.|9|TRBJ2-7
ASSGVYEQY
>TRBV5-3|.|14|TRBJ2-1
ARSLGLAPLENEQF
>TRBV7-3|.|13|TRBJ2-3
ASSSGLAGTDTQY
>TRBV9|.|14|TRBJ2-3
ASSVASGTSTDTQY
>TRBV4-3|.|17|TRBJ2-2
ASSQEAVGTGLPTGELF
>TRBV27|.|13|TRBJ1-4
ASSLDLGESEKLF
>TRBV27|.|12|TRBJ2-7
ASSLGASSYEQY
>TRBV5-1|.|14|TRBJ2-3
ASSLELSKGWDTQY
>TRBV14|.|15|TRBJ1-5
ASRRGHNRTLNQPQH
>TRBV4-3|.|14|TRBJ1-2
ASSQGDPGGLYGYT
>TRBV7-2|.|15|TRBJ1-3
ASSLRVQRPSGNTIY
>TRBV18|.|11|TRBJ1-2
ASSPGQGYGYT
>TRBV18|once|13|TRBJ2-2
ASSAGRANTGELF
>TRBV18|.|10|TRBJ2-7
ASSPLTGEQY
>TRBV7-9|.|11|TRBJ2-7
ASSLVPNYEQY
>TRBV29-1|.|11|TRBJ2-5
SASFQYQETQY
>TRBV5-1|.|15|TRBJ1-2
ASSLPRDRGTVSGYT
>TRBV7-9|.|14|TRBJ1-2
ASSLEGQERNYGYT